Below are 21 T cell receptor beta chains sequenced from a single sample in a study of CD8 T cells in acute hepatitis C reinfection (dated by TCRdb to the early 2020s). The paper's findings and limits, for the study overall: TRBV04 and TRBV06 gene families were preferentially used in all groups, and this usage was not explained by overrepresentation in the naive pool.

The sample's time point, from its label and the paper: acute HCV infection, within 168 days of estimated infection date. HCV-specific TCR repertoires were characterized directly ex vivo, and the sequenced cells were not expanded in vitro beforehand. Receptor libraries were prepared by the immunoSEQ multiplex PCR assay. The clones in this table, taken by TCRdb from immuneACCESS, are in-frame only. Not every clone is retained; where verified, under half of the shortfall comes from an unresolved V gene, and the cause of the rest is unknown. This sample gives about 470 clones in total; around half of them show up just once. Around 50% of the sample goes to the ten largest clones. The material sequenced was HCV NS3-1073 tetramer-sorted CD8+ T cells from PBMCs, taken during acute infection. The label giving this sample's cell subset or site can be read as: FACS-sorted NS3-1073 tetramer+ CD8+ T cells. Receptors were obtained from a man aged 30-40 years with chronic hepatitis C.

By sample fraction, this clone is hyperexpanded (1% or more). The gene calls are TRBV6-1 and TRBJ2-7; 10 bases fit TRBD1. The CDR3 totals 18 residues. J was trimmed by 3 bases and V by 4 bases; bases with no gene match: 15. Germline V CDR1 and CDR2: MNHNS, SASEGT. CDR3 residues: CASSVGGTGDPTYYEQYF. CDR3 coding DNA: TGTGCCAGCAGTGTAGGAGGGACAGGGGACCCTACTTACTACGAGCAGTACTTC.

Judged by abundance, this clone is large (0.1 to 1%). The chain carries TRBV5-4 and TRBJ2-3; 8 bases match TRBD2. The junction had 12 bases not matched to a gene; V was cut back by 4 bases and J by 2 bases. Germline-derived CDR1 and CDR2 are SGHNT and YYREEE (reference sequence). This CDR3 has 17 amino acids. CDR3 DNA sequence: TGTGCCAGCAGCCCTACCGGGAGCGGGGGATTCACAGATACGCAGTATTTT. It encodes CASSPTGSGGFTDTQYF.

The chain combines TRBV9 with TRBJ2-1, with no clear D. Germline CDR1 is SGDLS and CDR2 is YYNGEE. The CDR3 runs to 11 residues. Trimming shortened V by 4 bases and J by 7 bases, and 6 bases separated the two germline ends. The CDR3 region is CASSSLNEQFF. CDR3 DNA: TGTGCCAGCAGCTCCCTGAATGAGCAGTTCTTC.

A remark on this clone: This likely traces to a read error, being one base from a far larger clone. The same CDR3 arises from other DNA sequences in this sample as well. CDR3 nucleotide sequence: TGCGCCACCACCCCGGGACAGGGATACGAGCAGTACTTC. Amino acids: CATTPGQGYEQYF. The chain recombines TRBV15 with TRBJ2-7; the match to TRBD1 covers 9 bases. Germline V CDR1 and CDR2: LNHNV, YYDKDF (reference sequence). The CDR3 loop spans 13 amino acids.

The rearrangement uses TRBV11-2 and TRBJ2-7, with 7 positions matching TRBD2. The V segment lost 3 bases and the J segment 2 bases; nucleotides outside the gene matches: 7. Germline lookup yields CDR1 SGHAT and CDR2 FQNNGV. The CDR3 covers 15 residues. The CDR3 sequence: CASSLGRAGPYEQYF. CDR3 bases: TGTGCCAGCAGCTTGGGTAGAGCGGGGCCCTACGAGCAGTACTTC.

The V gene is TRBV27, the J gene TRBJ2-2, with a weak D call TRBD2 (6 bases). Per germline, CDR1 MNHEY and CDR2 SMNVEV (reference sequence). The CDR3 is made up of 17 amino acids. V gave up 1 base and J gave up 6 bases, with 18 bases separating them. CDR3 DNA: TGTGCCAGCAGTTTATACGGAGGGGTGGGGGAACCCGGGGAGCTGTTTTTT. Residues: CASSLYGGVGEPGELFF.

In its sample, this clone is large. One end of the junction is discordant with germline, which a read error may explain. The chain employs TRBV18 and TRBJ1-2; no reliable D call. Per germline, CDR1 KGHSH and CDR2 LQKENI. The CDR3 has 15 amino acids. CDR3 in amino acids: CASSPPQREDYGYTF. CDR3 bases: TGTGCCAGCTCACCACCGCAGAGGGAAGACTACGGCTACACCTTC.

The chain links TRBV5-4 to TRBJ2-3; 7 bases line up with TRBD1. The CDR3 has 15 residues. Germline assignment: CDR1 SGHNT and CDR2 YYREEE (reference sequence). J was trimmed by 6 bases and V by 1 base; bases with no gene match: 8. DNA for the CDR3: TGTGCCAGCAGCTTGACGGGACAGCCCCTCGATACGCAGTATTTT. Protein sequence: CASSLTGQPLDTQYF.

The chain combines TRBV25-1 with TRBJ1-2; D unresolved. The CDR3 contains 13 residues. V shed 2 bases and J shed 0 bases, with 4 bases lying between them. Germline loops: CDR1 MGHDK, CDR2 SYGVNS. The CDR3 DNA reads TGTGCCAGCAGTGAAGGGGCTAACTATGGCTACACCTTC. Protein: CASSEGANYGYTF.

The J gene is TRBJ1-4, the V gene TRBV6-6; no clear D. The CDR3 contains 16 residues. Germline values: CDR1 MNHNY, CDR2 SVGAGI (reference sequence). With 5 bases removed from V and 3 bases from J, the gap between germline ends came to 16 bases. The CDR3 loop reads CASSAPEGPANEKLFF. The DNA for the CDR3 is TGTGCCAGCAGTGCCCCGGAGGGTCCGGCTAATGAAAAACTGTTTTTT.

A note on this clone: Other DNA sequences of this sample code for an identical CDR3. The chain links TRBV4-2 to TRBJ1-1; D remains ambiguous. There are 13 residues in the CDR3. The germline CDR1 and CDR2 sequences are LGHNA and YNFKEQ. The V end was cut by 0 bases, the J end by 8 bases, with 10 bases between. The CDR3 loop reads CASSQEWGSEAFF. The CDR3 nucleotides are TGTGCCAGCAGCCAAGAATGGGGTAGCGAAGCTTTCTTT.

The DNA for the CDR3 is TGTGCCAGCAGTTCATACATAAACCCAGAGGTCGCCGGGGAGCTGTTTTTT. This sequence encodes CASSSYINPEVAGELFF. The rearrangement joins TRBV27 to TRBJ2-2; D gene uncertain. This CDR3 region has 17 residues. CDR1 and CDR2 (germline): MNHEY, SMNVEV (reference sequence). Deletions cut 4 bases from V and 6 bases from J, with 21 bases between.

In its sample, this clone is large. The chain is built from TRBV15 and TRBJ2-1; 10 nucleotides line up with TRBD2. The germline V gene has CDR1 LNHNV and CDR2 YYDKDF (reference sequence). The CDR3 totals 16 residues. The V and J ends lost 2 bases and 15 bases, in that order; junction bases with no gene match: 16. Here the CDR3 reads CATSRRTSGEAPDPFF. As DNA, the CDR3 is TGTGCCACCAGCAGACGAACTAGCGGGGAAGCGCCCGATCCGTTCTTC.

The chain couples TRBV7-2 to TRBJ2-7, with 9 positions matching TRBD2. CDR1 and CDR2 from the germline V gene are SGHTA and FQGNSA. CDR3 length equals 14 residues. V shed 5 bases, J shed 5 bases, and the junction held 7 bases outside the gene matches. The CDR3 nucleotides read TGTGCCAGCAGCCTGGCGGGGGGGCCCCACGAGCAGTACTTC. It encodes CASSLAGGPHEQYF.

The chain recombines TRBV14 with TRBJ1-2; D gene unclear. The CDR3 covers 17 residues. Germline CDR1 reads SGHDN; CDR2 reads FVKESK. V dropped 0 bases and J dropped 4 bases, with 18 bases sitting between them. The CDR3: CASSQEGGLEFTYGYTF. The CDR3 DNA sequence: TGTGCCAGCAGCCAAGAGGGAGGCCTCGAGTTTACCTATGGCTACACCTTC.

Sample share makes this clone large. This sequence joins TRBV7-6 and TRBJ2-2; 7 positions match TRBD1. V dropped 5 bases and J dropped 6; count of bases not matched to a gene: 15. This CDR3 has 17 residues. In germline, CDR1 is SGHVS, CDR2 FNYEAQ. The DNA of the CDR3 is TGTGCCAGCAGCCCCCGCCTAGGGGGCTCTGAGGCCGGGGAGCTGTTTTTT. This codes for CASSPRLGGSEAGELFF.

The rearrangement uses TRBV5-4 and TRBJ1-1; the D gene is possibly TRBD1 (6 bases). CDR1 is SGHNT and CDR2 is YYREEE in the germline V gene (reference sequence). This CDR3 is 17 amino acids long. Trimming pared 6 bases from V and 6 bases from J, leaving 27 bases between. The CDR3 loop reads CASTTDLGQTFSPEAFF. The CDR3 DNA reads as TGTGCCAGCACCACCGACCTCGGACAGACCTTCTCCCCTGAAGCTTTCTTT.

The genes are TRBV14 and TRBJ1-2, with 10 bases aligning to TRBD1. The CDR3 consists of 15 residues. Per the germline V gene, CDR1 is SGHDN and CDR2 is FVKESK. V shed 4 bases, J shed 2 bases, and the junction held 4 bases outside the gene matches. CDR3 nucleotides: TGTGCCAGCAGCCTAGGGACAGGGGAAAACTATGGCTACACCTTC. Amino acid sequence: CASSLGTGENYGYTF.

This chain uses TRBV2 with TRBJ2-4; a possible D gene is TRBD2 (6 bases). V was trimmed by 4 bases and J by 3 bases, leaving 16 bases between them. The germline gives CDR1 SNHLY, CDR2 FYNNEI. This CDR3 has 16 residues. The CDR3 spells CASSGGTELVKNIQYF. Here the CDR3 DNA reads TGTGCCAGCAGTGGAGGGACTGAGTTGGTCAAAAACATTCAGTACTTC.

The gene calls are TRBV15 and TRBJ1-1; D not certain. With 2 bases removed from V and 5 bases from J, the gap between germline ends came to 12 bases. Germline V gene data show CDR1 as LNHNV and CDR2 as YYDKDF (reference sequence). The CDR3 is made up of 14 amino acids. The CDR3 DNA reads as TGTGCCACCAGCAGATTAAGTCCGGGGACTGAAGCTTTCTTT. Encoded protein: CATSRLSPGTEAFF.

The J gene is TRBJ2-2, the V gene TRBV7-2; D remains unclear. The germline CDR1 and CDR2 sequences are SGHTA and FQGNSA. This CDR3 region has 16 residues. V shed 5 bases and J shed 6 bases, with 19 bases lying between them. CDR3 in amino acids: CASSLGWGVNPGELFF. The DNA for the CDR3 is TGTGCCAGCAGCCTAGGGTGGGGTGTCAACCCCGGGGAGCTGTTTTTT.